The TCR beta chain under discussion was sequenced for a study of blood T cell repertoires in COVID-19. Study-wide background: The samples span acute and convalescent COVID-19 from the United States, Italy and Spain. In each case, the material was cDNA or gDNA derived from T cells, B-cell-depleted T cells, or PBMCs.

Original data processing: Amplification of reference gene primers was used by the study to estimate nucleated cell counts. The data were produced by immunoSEQ multiplex PCR, yet TCRdb's version contains in-frame clones alone and is incomplete. V and J calls and clone size follow that table, whereas D and trimming were derived from the DNA. The sample carries some 250,000 clones, 86% recorded once. Per germline, CDR1 SGHNT and CDR2 YYREEE (reference sequence). Trimming removed 4 bases from V and 4 bases from J; junction bases left unmatched: 4. There are 14 residues in the CDR3. The chain combines TRBV5-4 with TRBJ2-3; 9 bases fit TRBD1. The TCR comes from a woman in her 30s who had recovered from COVID-19. Sequenced: peripheral blood. The CDR3 region has the DNA TGTGCCAGCAGCAAGGGACAGGGTGCAGATACGCAGTATTTT. Its translation is CASSKGQGADTQYF.